This TCR beta chain was identified during a study of T and B cells in COVID-19 patients. Findings and limits, study-wide: Early severe-case samples and blood from mildly ill patients during symptoms were in short supply.

TRB rearrangements were amplified by multiplex PCR with BIOMED2 TRB-A/B primers. In TCRdb, the multiplex PCR reads were re-called with MiXCR into one record per CDR3 protein. This table holds roughly 4,700 distinct CDR3 sequences, 25% to 30% found once. Trimming removed 3 bases at V and 2 bases at J, with 7 bases between. This CDR3 contains 13 residues. Per the germline V gene, CDR1 is KGHSH and CDR2 is LQKENI. TRB was amplified from approximately 250-480 ng of blood genomic DNA. Turning to this clonotype: No antigen is known for it.

The material sequenced was blood. The rearrangement joins TRBV18 to TRBJ2-5; tentative D call: TRBD2 (5 bases). This TCR was recovered from a human donor with active COVID-19. CDR3 amino acids: CASSPTIQETQYF. In DNA, the CDR3 is TGTGCCAGCTCACCGACTATTCAAGAGACCCAGTACTTC.